A single sample gave rise to the 8 T cell receptor beta chains below, sequenced in a study of a mutant IDH1 vaccine in newly diagnosed glioma. Time point noted: week 11, during vaccination. It was 300 ug of mutant IDH1 20-mer peptide that made up each vaccine dose, given with topical imiquimod. The antigens of these receptors remain unknown. Clones were sequenced by immunoSEQ multiplex PCR, and TCRdb holds only the in-frame ones, with some missing. This sample yields 35,000 to 45,000 clones, of which about four fifths are seen a single time; roughly 16% belongs to the top ten. This specimen was peripheral blood mononuclear cells (PBMCs), taken from a glioma patient whose treatment included an IDH1 peptide vaccine. The receptor set was obtained from a woman younger than 45 with glioma. Some clones in this sample may be carry-over from other donors' samples.

V and J are TRBV7-8 and TRBJ1-2, with 9 bases identical to TRBD1. After removal of 4 bases from V and 6 bases from J, the junction contained 6 bases not matched to a gene. The CDR3 is made up of 14 amino acids. Germline CDR1 and CDR2: SGHVS and FQNEAQ. CDR3 DNA: TGTGCCAGCAGCTCCGGGACAGGGATAAATGGCTACACCTTC. It specifies CASSSGTGINGYTF.

The J gene is TRBJ2-5, the V gene TRBV6-6; no firm D call. The V gene lost 4 bases and the J gene lost 5 bases, with 14 bases spanning the gap. This CDR3 contains 14 residues. Germline V gene lookup returns CDR1 MNHNY and CDR2 SVGAGI (reference sequence). As DNA, the CDR3 is TGTGCCAGCAGTTCCCCCCCAGCCCAGGAGACCCAGTACTTC. This translates into CASSSPPAQETQYF.

J is TRBJ1-4 and V is TRBV7-6; D is possibly TRBD1 (6 bases). Germline V gene lookup returns CDR1 SGHVS and CDR2 FNYEAQ. There are 14 residues in the CDR3. V dropped 5 bases and J dropped 6 bases, with 13 bases sitting between them. DNA of the CDR3: TGTGCCAGCAGCCCGGCAGGGGCGCATGAAAAACTGTTTTTT. Protein sequence: CASSPAGAHEKLFF.

This chain joins TRBV18 and TRBJ1-5; no clear D gene. CDR3 length: 13 amino acids. Germline V gives CDR1 KGHSH, CDR2 LQKENI. V was trimmed by 2 bases and J by 11 bases, leaving 13 bases between them. The CDR3 DNA sequence: TGTGCCAGCTCACCAGGGGTAAGGTCAGCCCAGCATTTT. Its protein product is CASSPGVRSAQHF.

The chain joins TRBV6-1 to TRBJ1-1, with a possible D match to TRBD1 (5 bases). V was pared by 7 bases and J by 4 bases, with 13 bases between. CDR1 and CDR2 from the germline V gene are MNHNS and SASEGT. The CDR3 covers 13 residues. CDR3 in amino acids: CASIKKGLTEAFF. CDR3 in DNA: TGTGCCAGCATCAAGAAGGGACTCACTGAAGCTTTCTTT.

J is TRBJ2-2 and V is TRBV5-1; no clear D gene. Germline loops: CDR1 SGHRS, CDR2 YFSETQ. Trimming pared 0 bases from V and 9 bases from J, leaving 12 bases between. This CDR3 has 14 amino acids. DNA for the CDR3: TGCGCCAGCAGCTTGGACGGCAGTGGTCGGGAGCTGTTTTTT. Translating gives CASSLDGSGRELFF.

This clone showed up just once. The V gene is TRBV29-1, the J gene TRBJ1-1; D uncertain. This CDR3 spans 12 amino acids. V was cut by 5 bases and J by 1 base, with 8 bases left in between. Looked up from germline, CDR1 is SQVTM and CDR2 is ANQGSEA. CDR3: CSVSEGNTEAFF. The CDR3 bases are TGCAGCGTTTCTGAAGGGAACACTGAAGCTTTCTTT.

The CDR3 bases are TGTGCCAGCAGTTTACCGACAGGGGGGGCCGAGCAGTACTTC. It encodes CASSLPTGGAEQYF. This chain uses TRBV28 with TRBJ2-7; 9 positions agree with TRBD1. The V gene end was trimmed by 2 bases and the J gene end by 6 bases; junction bases not matched to a gene: 5. Germline-derived CDR1 and CDR2 are MDHEN and SYDVKM. This CDR3 has 14 amino acids. Variable domain in full (rest from reference TRBV28 and TRBJ2-7): DVKVTQSSRYLVKRTGEKVFLECVQDMDHENMFWYRQDPGLGLRLIYFSYDVKMKEKGDIPEGYSVSREKKERFSLILESASTNQTSMYLCASSLPTGGAEQYFGPGTRLTVT.